The next 20 T cell receptor beta chains were all read from a single sample in a study of Ad26.COV2.S vaccination and SARS-CoV-2 variants. As to treatment: 15 to 20 received Ad26.COV2.S at low or high dose, single or two shots; five or six received placebo; per-sample allocation not given. The investigators took samples on day 63 after the first vaccine or placebo injection. Sequencing was performed with immunoSEQ multiplex PCR; in TCRdb, only in-frame clones are kept and a portion is missing. The data hold over 400,000 clones, with about nine tenths observed a single time. The sequenced sample was peripheral blood, obtained in a trial of Ad26.COV2.S vaccine versus placebo. The receptors shown here come from a person between 18 and 59 years old who received the Ad26.COV2.S COVID-19 vaccine or a placebo.

The rearrangement uses TRBV10-3 and TRBJ1-3; no reliable D call. CDR3 size: 14 residues. CDR1 ENHRY and CDR2 SYGVKD come from the germline V gene. Trimming removed 4 bases at V and 1 base at J, with 8 bases between. The CDR3, as DNA: TGTGCCATCAGTGTATCGCCATCTGGAAACACCATATATTTT. It yields the protein CAISVSPSGNTIYF.

V gene TRBV5-1 combines with J gene TRBJ1-2; 7 bases match TRBD1. After removal of 2 bases from V and 1 base from J, the junction contained 8 bases not matched to a gene. Germline lookup yields CDR1 SGHRS and CDR2 YFSETQ. The CDR3 is 16 amino acids. In DNA, the CDR3 is TGCGCCAGCAGCTTTACGACAGGGCATGTTAACTATGGCTACACCTTC. Translation: CASSFTTGHVNYGYTF.

This clone was counted a few times. The chain recombines TRBV6-4 with TRBJ1-1, with 8 positions matching TRBD1. The CDR3 loop spans 14 amino acids. Germline V gives CDR1 MRHNA, CDR2 SNTAGT. Trimming took 2 bases from V and 1 from J; bases not matched to a gene: 0. CDR3 loop: CASSDGTGNTEAFF. CDR3 sequence (DNA): TGTGCCAGCAGTGACGGGACAGGGAACACTGAAGCTTTCTTT.

J is TRBJ2-1 and V is TRBV3-1 (or the pseudogene TRBV3-2); 10 nucleotides line up with TRBD2. This CDR3 region has 16 residues. Per the germline V gene, CDR1 is LGHDT and CDR2 is YNNKEL (reference sequence). V dropped 6 bases and J dropped 4; count of bases not matched to a gene: 9. CDR3 sequence: CASRGAGGKTYNEQFF. The CDR3 coding sequence is TGTGCCAGCAGGGGAGCGGGGGGGAAAACTTACAATGAGCAGTTCTTC.

This chain uses TRBV7-8 with TRBJ2-3; TRBD2 is a possible D gene (6 bases). Germline-derived CDR1 and CDR2 are SGHVS and FQNEAQ. The CDR3 extends over 14 amino acids. V lost 0 bases and J lost 6, with 10 bases in between. The CDR3 nucleotides are TGTGCCAGCAGCTTAGCCTCGGCGGGGGATACGCAGTATTTT. It translates to CASSLASAGDTQYF. Full variable domain (outside the CDR3, taken from reference TRBV7-8 and TRBJ2-3): GAGVSQSPRYKVAKRGQDVALRCDPISGHVSLFWYQQALGQGPEFLTYFQNEAQLDKSGLPSDRFFAERPEGSVSTLKIQRTQQEDSAVYLCASSLASAGDTQYFGPGTRLTVL.

The chain links TRBV18 to TRBJ1-1; possibly TRBD1 for D (6 bases). Germline-derived CDR1 and CDR2 are KGHSH and LQKENI. The germline V and J ends were trimmed by 4 bases and 2 bases, with 11 bases remaining between them. The CDR3 length is 14 residues. CDR3 amino acids: CASSLDGGNTEAFF. As DNA, the CDR3 is TGTGCCAGCTCACTCGATGGGGGCAACACTGAAGCTTTCTTT.

The rearrangement uses TRBV3-1 (or the pseudogene TRBV3-2) and TRBJ1-1, with D possibly being TRBD1 (5 bases). The V gene lost 6 bases and the J gene lost 0 bases, with 17 bases spanning the gap. This CDR3 spans 16 amino acids. Per germline, CDR1 LGHDT and CDR2 YNNKEL (reference sequence). The CDR3 sequence is CASRNWGGGVNTEAFF. Here the CDR3 DNA reads TGTGCCAGCAGAAATTGGGGCGGAGGGGTGAACACTGAAGCTTTCTTT.

This chain connects TRBV18 to TRBJ2-1; tentative D call: TRBD1 (5 bases). CDR1 and CDR2 from the germline V gene are KGHSH and LQKENI. The CDR3 has 14 amino acids. V lost 0 bases and J lost 8, with 11 bases in between. The CDR3 DNA sequence: TGTGCCAGCTCACCACCCTCAGGGAAGTATGAGCAGTTCTTC. This translates into CASSPPSGKYEQFF.

This clone has just a few counts. The rearrangement links TRBV5-1 to TRBJ2-7, with TRBD1 identical over 10 bases. The ends lost 0 bases at V and 5 bases at J; junction bases unmatched: 2. The CDR3 has 14 amino acids. Per the germline V gene, CDR1 is SGHRS and CDR2 is YFSETQ. DNA for the CDR3: TGCGCCAGCAGCTTGGGACAGGGGGCCAACGAGCAGTACTTC. Its protein product is CASSLGQGANEQYF.

The chain combines TRBV3-1 (or the pseudogene TRBV3-2) with TRBJ2-5; 8 bases align to TRBD1. J was trimmed by 2 bases and V by 4 bases; bases with no gene match: 12. The CDR3 contains 17 residues. CDR1 LGHDT and CDR2 YNNKEL come from the germline V gene (reference sequence). The CDR3: CASSLQGAIRRQETQYF. Here the CDR3 DNA reads TGTGCCAGCAGCCTCCAGGGGGCTATAAGACGTCAAGAGACCCAGTACTTC.

The rearrangement joins TRBV11-3 to TRBJ2-1; TRBD1 matches at 7 bases. Trimming took 3 bases from V and 7 from J; bases not matched to a gene: 9. The CDR3 contains 15 residues. The germline CDR1 and CDR2 sequences are SGHNT and YENEEA. The CDR3, as DNA: TGTGCCAGCAGCTTTGAGTGGACAGGTCGGAATGAGCAGTTCTTC. Residues: CASSFEWTGRNEQFF.

The chain carries TRBV5-4 and TRBJ2-1, with D maybe TRBD1 (6 bases). This CDR3 has 13 residues. Per germline, CDR1 SGHNT and CDR2 YYREEE (reference sequence). V was pared by 5 bases and J by 4 bases, with 10 bases between. The CDR3: CASSYRDYNEQFF. The CDR3 DNA reads as TGTGCCAGCAGTTACAGGGATTACAATGAGCAGTTCTTC.

Turning to this clone: Other nucleotide sequences from this sample produce the same CDR3. This rearrangement joins TRBV30 to TRBJ2-5; no definite D call. Germline V gene data show CDR1 as GTSNPN and CDR2 as SVGIG (reference sequence). The V gene lost 1 base and the J gene lost 4 bases, with 4 bases spanning the gap. The CDR3 runs to 11 residues. The DNA of the CDR3 is TGTGCCTGGAGTGCCTTAGAGACCCAGTACTTC. It specifies CAWSALETQYF.

The V call is TRBV23-1, the J call TRBJ2-1, with 7 positions matching TRBD1. TRBV23-1 carries the ORF label, with uncertain function. Losses at the gene ends were 4 bases for V and 4 bases for J; bases not matched to a gene: 13. CDR3 length: 17 amino acids. The CDR3 sequence: CASSPRGEDRTYNEQFF. In DNA form, the CDR3 reads TGCGCCAGCAGTCCCCGGGGTGAGGACAGGACTTACAATGAGCAGTTCTTC.

This clone occurred a few times. V gene TRBV4-1 combines with J gene TRBJ2-5; 9 bases align to TRBD2. Germline lookup yields CDR1 MGHRA and CDR2 YSYEKL. With V trimmed by 1 base and J by 5 bases, 8 bases remained unmatched. The CDR3 sequence is 16 residues long. Written as DNA, the CDR3 is TGCGCCAGCAGCCAAGGGGCGGGGGGGTACCTGGAGACCCAGTACTTC. This translates into CASSQGAGGYLETQYF.

As concerns this clone: The junction and the germline gene differ at one end; a read error may be behind it. V gene TRBV7-2 combines with J gene TRBJ2-1, with 10 bases identical to TRBD2. This CDR3 has 12 residues. The germline V gene encodes CDR1 SGHTA and CDR2 FQGNSA. The CDR3 is CASSIAGGGQFF. Here the CDR3 DNA reads TGTGCCAGCAGCATAGCGGGGGGAGGGCAGTTCTTC.

The DNA of the CDR3 is TGTGCCAGCAGTGACGGGGGGAGGAGAGGTGGCTATGGCTACACCTTC. Its translation: CASSDGGRRGGYGYTF. This sequence joins TRBV6-1 and TRBJ1-2, with a possible D match to TRBD1 (5 bases). V lost 3 bases to trimming and J lost 4 bases, with 18 bases between them. This CDR3 has 16 amino acids. Germline CDR1 and CDR2: MNHNS and SASEGT.

Written as DNA, the CDR3 is TGTGCCAGCAGCTTAGGGGCTAGCGGGGGATCTGGGGCCAACGTCCTGACTTTC. Translation gives CASSLGASGGSGANVLTF. The V call is TRBV7-9, the J call TRBJ2-6, with 10 bases matching TRBD2. Losses at the gene ends were 1 base for V and 1 base for J; bases not matched to a gene: 4. This CDR3 has 18 amino acids. Germline-derived CDR1 and CDR2 are SEHNR and FQNEAQ (reference sequence).

The J gene is TRBJ1-4, the V gene TRBV4-2; 7 bases map to TRBD1. Germline CDR1 reads LGHNA; CDR2 reads YNFKEQ. The V and J ends lost 4 bases and 3 bases, in that order; junction bases with no gene match: 8. CDR3 length equals 16 residues. CDR3 loop: CASSLYFTGANEKLFF. In DNA form, the CDR3 reads TGTGCCAGCAGCCTATACTTTACAGGGGCTAATGAAAAACTGTTTTTT.

The chain couples TRBV13 to TRBJ1-2; 8 bases line up with TRBD1. The germline gives CDR1 PRHDT, CDR2 FYEKMQ (reference sequence). CDR3 length: 15 residues. After removal of 0 bases from V and 5 bases from J, the junction contained 5 bases not matched to a gene. CDR3 bases: TGTGCCAGCAGCTTAGGCCGGGACAGGAGGTATGGCTACACCTTC. Protein: CASSLGRDRRYGYTF.